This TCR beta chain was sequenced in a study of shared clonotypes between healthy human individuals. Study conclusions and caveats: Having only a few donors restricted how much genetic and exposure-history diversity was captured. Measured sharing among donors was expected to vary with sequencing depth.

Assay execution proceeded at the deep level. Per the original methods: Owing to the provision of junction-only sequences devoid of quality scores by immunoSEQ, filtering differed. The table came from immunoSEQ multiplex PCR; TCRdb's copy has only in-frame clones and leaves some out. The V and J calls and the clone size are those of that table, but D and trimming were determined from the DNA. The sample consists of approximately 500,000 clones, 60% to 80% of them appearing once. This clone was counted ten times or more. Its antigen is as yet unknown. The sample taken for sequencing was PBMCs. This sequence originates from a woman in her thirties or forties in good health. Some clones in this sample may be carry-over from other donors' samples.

This chain's CDR3 is CASSGTSGSGDEQFF. Written as DNA, the CDR3 is TGTGCCAGCAGTGGGACTAGCGGGAGCGGGGATGAGCAGTTCTTC. The chain carries TRBV6-1 and TRBJ2-1; 13 bases fit TRBD2. CDR3 length equals 15 residues. The V and J ends lost 4 bases and 8 bases, in that order; junction bases with no gene match: 5. Germline lookup yields CDR1 MNHNS and CDR2 SASEGT.